The rows below give T cell receptor beta chains drawn from one sample of a study of shared clonotypes between healthy human individuals. TCRdb's copy holds only in-frame clones and misses some; the assay was immunoSEQ multiplex PCR. The table has under 1,900,000 clones, about 98.5% seen once. Material: naive CD4+ T cells sorted from blood. The source of these receptors is a young man in good health. Each CDR3 is given with its conserved first and last residue. A D gene is named only where the DNA matches it firmly. Clone size is stated in some rows and not others, as once, few, many or a class when expanded.

DNA	CDR3	J	D	size	V
TGTGCCAGCAGCTTCCTTAGCGGGAGCTCCTACAATGAGCAGTTCTTC	CASSFLSGSSYNEQFF	TRBJ2-1	TRBD2	NA	TRBV9
TGTGCCAGCAGTCCCCATAAGGGGGGCCTAGATACGCAGTATTTT	CASSPHKGGLDTQYF	TRBJ2-3	NA	NA	TRBV27
TGTGCCAGCAGCCGTAGCGGGACTATAGAGCAGTTCTTC	CASSRSGTIEQFF	TRBJ2-1	TRBD2	NA	TRBV7-9
TGCGCCAGCAGCCCGGGGACAGGAGGGCCCTACAATGAGCAGTTCTTC	CASSPGTGGPYNEQFF	TRBJ2-1	TRBD1	NA	TRBV5-1
TGTGCCAGCAGACCCACTAGCGGGAGCACAGATACGCAGTATTTT	CASRPTSGSTDTQYF	TRBJ2-3	TRBD2	NA	TRBV28
TGTGCCAGCAGCTTGGGTCCTTCTACCTCCTACAATGAGCAGTTCTTC	CASSLGPSTSYNEQFF	TRBJ2-1	NA	NA	TRBV5-5
TGTGCCAGCGCCTTAGCGGGAGATGCAGATACGCAGTATTTT	CASALAGDADTQYF	TRBJ2-3	TRBD2	NA	TRBV19
TGTGCCAGCAGCGTCGGTAGCGGGAGGACAGATACGCAGTATTTT	CASSVGSGRTDTQYF	TRBJ2-3	TRBD2	NA	TRBV9
TGTGCCAGCAGCTTACGGGCAGGGCAAGCCTACGAGCAGTACTTC	CASSLRAGQAYEQYF	TRBJ2-7	NA	NA	TRBV7-3
TGTGCCAGCAGTGAAGTTGGGGGCAATCAGCCCCAGCATTTT	CASSEVGGNQPQHF	TRBJ1-5	NA	NA	TRBV6-1
TGCGCCAGCAGCTTGGAGGGGCCGTCCTACGAGCAGTACTTC	CASSLEGPSYEQYF	TRBJ2-7	NA	NA	TRBV5-1
TGTGCCAGCAGCCAAACCACAGGGGTTTGTCAAGATACGCAGTATTTT	CASSQTTGVCQDTQYF	TRBJ2-3	NA	NA	TRBV21-1
TGTGCCAGCAGCGCCAGGACTAGCCTGATTGCCGGGGAGCTGTTTTTT	CASSARTSLIAGELFF	TRBJ2-2	TRBD2	NA	TRBV5-6
TGCAGCGTCCGAGGCCGGGACAGGGGTTACAATGAGCAGTTCTTC	CSVRGRDRGYNEQFF	TRBJ2-1	TRBD1	once	TRBV29-1
TGTGCCAGCAGATTGCAGGGACGATACGAGCAGTACTTC	CASRLQGRYEQYF	TRBJ2-7	NA	NA	TRBV27
TGTGCCAGCAGCTTAGGGACGGGTTATGGCTACACCTTC	CASSLGTGYGYTF	TRBJ1-2	NA	NA	TRBV7-2
TGCAGCGTTGAAGACCCCGGACTAGCAGAAAACCAAGAGACCCAGTACTTC	CSVEDPGLAENQETQYF	TRBJ2-5	TRBD2	NA	TRBV29-1
TGTGCCAATCCGTTAAGAGGACAAGAGACCCAGTACTTC	CANPLRGQETQYF	TRBJ2-5	NA	NA	TRBV6-9
TGTGCCTGGAGGAAAAGACTAGCGGGAGTTATGGGGACCCCCCGTGAGGTGTTTTTT	CAWRKRLAGVMGTPREVFF	TRBJ2-2	TRBD2	NA	TRBV30
TGTGCCAGCAGCTTGGGATCCGGTGCTGGGGCCAACGTCCTGACTTTC	CASSLGSGAGANVLTF	TRBJ2-6	NA	NA	TRBV5-4
TGTGCCAGCAACAAAGCGGGTCCCTCCTACGAGCAGTACTTC	CASNKAGPSYEQYF	TRBJ2-7	NA	NA	TRBV28
TGTGCCAGCTCACCGGCCGTAATGAGCATTGGCTATGGCTACACCTTC	CASSPAVMSIGYGYTF	TRBJ1-2	NA	NA	TRBV18
TGTGCCAGCAGATTAGGCAGGGCTTACGAGCAGTACTTC	CASRLGRAYEQYF	TRBJ2-7	NA	NA	TRBV27
TGCAGCGTTGGTAGCGACCCAGGTCAAGAGACCCAGTACTTC	CSVGSDPGQETQYF	TRBJ2-5	NA	NA	TRBV29-1
TGTGCCAGCAGCGCGGACAGGGTCTACGAGCAGTACTTC	CASSADRVYEQYF	TRBJ2-7	TRBD1	NA	TRBV11-2
TGTGCCAGCGGAGAACGGGACCTCTTATCTCAGTACTTC	CASGERDLLSQYF	TRBJ2-7	NA	NA	TRBV28
TGCGCCAGCAGCTTGGAGGTAGCGGGATCTCTCGAGCAGTACTTC	CASSLEVAGSLEQYF	TRBJ2-7	TRBD2	NA	TRBV5-1
TGTGCCAGCTCACCACCCGGTCTCCTAGAAAATGAAAGGTACTTC	CASSPPGLLENERYF	TRBJ2-7	NA	NA	TRBV18
TGTGCCAGTAGTATAGTACCCAATCAGCCCCAGCATTTT	CASSIVPNQPQHF	TRBJ1-5	NA	NA	TRBV19
TGTGCCAGCAGTAGAAACAATCAGCCCCAGCATTTT	CASSRNNQPQHF	TRBJ1-5	NA	NA	TRBV2
TGCGCCAGCAGCCAAGGGGCAGGAATCTACAATGAGCAGTTCTTC	CASSQGAGIYNEQFF	TRBJ2-1	NA	NA	TRBV4-3
TGTGCCAGCAGTTTAAAAGCAGGGGGATTTAATGAAAAACTGTTTTTT	CASSLKAGGFNEKLFF	TRBJ1-4	TRBD1	NA	TRBV6-5
TGTGCCAGCTCACCAATTCTTAGCGGGAGGCACTACGAGCAGTACTTC	CASSPILSGRHYEQYF	TRBJ2-7	TRBD2	NA	TRBV18
TGTGCCAGCAGCACACGCCGGTACCAAGAGACCCAGTACTTC	CASSTRRYQETQYF	TRBJ2-5	NA	NA	TRBV7-9
TGTGCCAGCTCACCAAGACGCAGCTCCTACGAGCAGTACTTC	CASSPRRSSYEQYF	TRBJ2-7	NA	NA	TRBV18